This note documents a single TCR beta chain sequence. Its antigen is not identified. Quantitative 5'-RACE with molecular barcodes generated TCR beta libraries. Each CDR3 protein is one row after TCRdb ran MiXCR on the 5' RACE reads. The data contain around 39,000 distinct CDR3 sequences, 16% of them seen just once; the ten biggest clones take up about 49%. These data originate in a study of CD8 T cells in ankylosing spondylitis. Study outcomes and limitations: Disease-linked clones were CD8+ and relatively rare in peripheral blood. Researchers reportedly found disease-linked clones significantly enriched in matched ankylosing spondylitis synovial fluid. Blood of patients with ankylosing spondylitis appeared to be characterized by a TCR beta motif of eight highly homologous variants.

CDR3 length equals 13 residues. Deletions cut 5 bases from V and 6 bases from J, with 10 bases between. Germline V CDR1 and CDR2: SGHTA, FQGNSA. V and J are TRBV7-2 and TRBJ2-2, with no clear D. Sample: blood. This sequence was found in a male donor with ankylosing spondylitis or in good health (not recorded which). This CDR3 reads CASSAPGPGELFF. The CDR3 coding sequence is TGTGCCAGCAGCGCCCCCGGGCCCGGGGAGCTGTTTTTT.